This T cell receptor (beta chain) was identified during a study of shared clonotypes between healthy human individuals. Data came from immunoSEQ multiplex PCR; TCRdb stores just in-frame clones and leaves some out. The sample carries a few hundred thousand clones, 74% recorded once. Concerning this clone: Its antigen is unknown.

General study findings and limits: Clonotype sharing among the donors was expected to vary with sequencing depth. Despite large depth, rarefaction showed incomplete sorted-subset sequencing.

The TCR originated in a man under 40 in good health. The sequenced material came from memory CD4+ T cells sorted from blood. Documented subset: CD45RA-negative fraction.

CDR3 DNA: TGTGCCAGCAGTGAATATAGCCAGGGGGGTACCTACGAGCAGTACTTC. Protein: CASSEYSQGGTYEQYF. This chain connects TRBV25-1 to TRBJ2-7, with D possibly TRBD1 on 7 matching bases. Germline CDR1 reads MGHDK; CDR2 reads SYGVNS. The CDR3 loop spans 16 amino acids. V was clipped by 0 bases and J by 2 bases, with 14 bases between them.